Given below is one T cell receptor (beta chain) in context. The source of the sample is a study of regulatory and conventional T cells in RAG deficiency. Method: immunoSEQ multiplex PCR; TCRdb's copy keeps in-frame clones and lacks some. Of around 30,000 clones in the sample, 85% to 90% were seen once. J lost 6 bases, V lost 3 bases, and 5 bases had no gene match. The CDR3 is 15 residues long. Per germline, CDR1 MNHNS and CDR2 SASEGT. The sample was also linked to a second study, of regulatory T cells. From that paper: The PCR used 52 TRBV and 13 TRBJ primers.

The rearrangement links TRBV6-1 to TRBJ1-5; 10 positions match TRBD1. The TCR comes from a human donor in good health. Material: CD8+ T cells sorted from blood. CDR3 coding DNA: TGTGCCAGCAGTGATGACAGGGGGCCTGGTCAGCCCCAGCATTTT. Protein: CASSDDRGPGQPQHF.